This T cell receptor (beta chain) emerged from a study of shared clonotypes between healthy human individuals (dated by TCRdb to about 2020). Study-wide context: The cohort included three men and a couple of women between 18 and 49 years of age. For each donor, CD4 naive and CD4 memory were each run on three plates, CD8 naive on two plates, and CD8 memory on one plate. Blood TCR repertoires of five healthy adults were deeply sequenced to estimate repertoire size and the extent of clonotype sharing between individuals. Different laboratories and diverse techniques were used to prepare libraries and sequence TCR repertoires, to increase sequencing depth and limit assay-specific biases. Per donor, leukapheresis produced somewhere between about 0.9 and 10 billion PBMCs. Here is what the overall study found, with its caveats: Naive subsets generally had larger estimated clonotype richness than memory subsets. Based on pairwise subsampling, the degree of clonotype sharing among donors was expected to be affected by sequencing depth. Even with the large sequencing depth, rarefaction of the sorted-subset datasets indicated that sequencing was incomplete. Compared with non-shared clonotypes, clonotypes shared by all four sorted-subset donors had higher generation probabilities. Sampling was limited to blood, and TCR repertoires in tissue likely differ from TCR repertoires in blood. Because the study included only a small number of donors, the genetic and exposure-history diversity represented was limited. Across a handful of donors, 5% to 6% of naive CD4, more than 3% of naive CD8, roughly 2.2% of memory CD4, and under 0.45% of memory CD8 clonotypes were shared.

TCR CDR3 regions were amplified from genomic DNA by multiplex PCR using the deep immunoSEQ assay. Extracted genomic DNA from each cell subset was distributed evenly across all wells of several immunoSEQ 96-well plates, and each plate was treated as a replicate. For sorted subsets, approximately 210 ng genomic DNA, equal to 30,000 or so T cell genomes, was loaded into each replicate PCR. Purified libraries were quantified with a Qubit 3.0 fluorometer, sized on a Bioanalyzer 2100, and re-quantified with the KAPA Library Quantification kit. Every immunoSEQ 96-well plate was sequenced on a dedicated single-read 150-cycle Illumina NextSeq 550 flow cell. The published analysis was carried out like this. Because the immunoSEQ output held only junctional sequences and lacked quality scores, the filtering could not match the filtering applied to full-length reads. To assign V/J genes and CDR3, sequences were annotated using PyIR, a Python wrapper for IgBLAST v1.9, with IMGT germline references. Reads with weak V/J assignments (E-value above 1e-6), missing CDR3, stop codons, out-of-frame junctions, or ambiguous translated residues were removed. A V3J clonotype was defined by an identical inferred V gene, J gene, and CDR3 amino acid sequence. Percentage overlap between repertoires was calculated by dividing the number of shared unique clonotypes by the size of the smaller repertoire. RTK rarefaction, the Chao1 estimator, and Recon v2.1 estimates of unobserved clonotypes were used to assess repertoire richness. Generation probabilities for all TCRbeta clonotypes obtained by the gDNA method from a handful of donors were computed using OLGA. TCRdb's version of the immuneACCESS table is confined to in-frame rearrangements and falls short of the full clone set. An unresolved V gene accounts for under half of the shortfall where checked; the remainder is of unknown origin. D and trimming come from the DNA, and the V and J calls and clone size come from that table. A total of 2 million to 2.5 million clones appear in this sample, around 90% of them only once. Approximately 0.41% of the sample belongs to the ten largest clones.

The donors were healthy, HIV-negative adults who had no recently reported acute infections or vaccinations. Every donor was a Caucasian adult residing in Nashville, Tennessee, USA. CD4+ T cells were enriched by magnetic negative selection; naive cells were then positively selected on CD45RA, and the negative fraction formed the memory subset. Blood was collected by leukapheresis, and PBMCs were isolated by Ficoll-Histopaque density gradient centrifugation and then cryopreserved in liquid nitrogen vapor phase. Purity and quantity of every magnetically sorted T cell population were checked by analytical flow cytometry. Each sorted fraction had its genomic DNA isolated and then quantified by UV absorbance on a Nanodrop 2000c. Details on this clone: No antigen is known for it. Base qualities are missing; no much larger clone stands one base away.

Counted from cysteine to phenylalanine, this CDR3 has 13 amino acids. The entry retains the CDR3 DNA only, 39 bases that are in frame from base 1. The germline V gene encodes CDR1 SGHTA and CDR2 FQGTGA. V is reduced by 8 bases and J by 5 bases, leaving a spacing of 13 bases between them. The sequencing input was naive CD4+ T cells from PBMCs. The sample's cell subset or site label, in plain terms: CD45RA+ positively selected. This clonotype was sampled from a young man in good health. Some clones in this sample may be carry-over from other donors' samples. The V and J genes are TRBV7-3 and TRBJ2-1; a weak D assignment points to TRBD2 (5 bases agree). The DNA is TGTGCCAGCGTGAGAGTCGGGGACAATGAGCAGTTCTTC. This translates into CASVRVGDNEQFF.